The 17 T cell receptor beta chains presented below share a single source sample, sequenced in a study of blood T cell repertoires in COVID-19 (dated by TCRdb to the early 2020s). Library preparation was by the immunoSEQ multiplex PCR assay. Held by TCRdb, this immuneACCESS table contains in-frame sequences only and omits some clones. Under half of the omission traces to an unresolved V gene where checked; the cause of the rest is unknown. The sample includes 310,000 or so clones, with approximately 90% observed a single time. The ten largest clones represent 8.9% of the sample. Sequencing was carried out using PBMCs or T cells enriched from blood (not recorded which). Source of these receptors: a woman aged 18 to 35 who had recovered from COVID-19.

The rearrangement joins TRBV5-4 to TRBJ2-3; TRBD2 matches 8 bases. V was clipped by 0 bases and J by 2 bases; unmatched bases: 5. Germline V lookup: CDR1 SGHNT, CDR2 YYREEE (reference sequence). CDR3 length: 16 residues. CDR3 sequence (DNA): TGTGCCAGCAGCTTGGTTCAGCGGGGGTACACAGATACGCAGTATTTT. Amino acid sequence: CASSLVQRGYTDTQYF.

The chain has TRBV9 and TRBJ2-3; possible D gene TRBD1, 5 bases. From germline, CDR1 is SGDLS and CDR2 YYNGEE. Between the trimmed V and J ends, which lost 3 bases and 6 bases, there was a span of 14 bases. This CDR3 spans 14 amino acids. The chain's CDR3 is CASSAQVGLDTQYF. The CDR3 nucleotides read TGTGCCAGCAGCGCACAGGTTGGGTTGGATACGCAGTATTTT.

This chain links TRBV5-4 with TRBJ1-2; maybe TRBD1 (5 bases). V was cut by 4 bases and J by 4 bases, with 8 bases left in between. The CDR3 runs to 12 residues. Germline V gives CDR1 SGHNT, CDR2 YYREEE (reference sequence). CDR3 in amino acids: CASSGGGYGYTF. For the CDR3, the DNA is TGTGCCAGCAGCGGGGGGGGCTATGGCTACACCTTC.

The chain combines TRBV7-6 with TRBJ1-1; D ambiguous. The CDR3 length is 14 residues. Germline-derived CDR1 and CDR2 are SGHVS and FNYEAQ. With 4 bases removed from V and 2 bases from J, the gap between germline ends came to 11 bases. The CDR3 loop is CASSSEAVNTEAFF. CDR3 DNA sequence: TGTGCCAGCAGCTCAGAGGCGGTAAACACTGAAGCTTTCTTT. The variable domain in full, completed from reference TRBV7-6 and TRBJ1-1, reads GAGVSQSPRYKVTKRGQDVALRCDPISGHVSLYWYRQALGQGPEFLTYFNYEAQQDKSGLPNDRFSAERPEGSISTLTIQRTEQRDSAMYRCASSSEAVNTEAFFGQGTRLTVV.

The sample holds a few counts of this clone. The chain carries TRBV7-9 and TRBJ2-6; D is unresolved. In germline, CDR1 is SEHNR, CDR2 FQNEAQ (reference sequence). Trimming left V 1 base short and J 6 bases short, with 4 bases between. This CDR3 is 13 amino acids long. The CDR3 loop reads CASSLVSANVLTF. CDR3 DNA: TGTGCCAGCAGCTTAGTCTCGGCCAACGTCCTGACTTTC.

The genes are TRBV9 and TRBJ2-7; 8 bases fit TRBD2. Per the germline V gene, CDR1 is SGDLS and CDR2 is YYNGEE. This CDR3 comprises 15 residues. Germline trimming cut 0 bases from V and 4 bases from J; bases unmatched to any gene: 6. The CDR3 sequence is CASSVEGREGYEQYF. CDR3 nucleotide sequence: TGTGCCAGCAGCGTAGAGGGTCGGGAGGGATACGAGCAGTACTTC.

The chain combines TRBV4-3 with TRBJ1-1; 10 positions match TRBD1. The CDR3 has 16 residues. V trimming: 0 bases; J trimming: 3 bases; junction bases outside the gene matches: 4. The germline CDR1 and CDR2 sequences are LGHNA and YSLEER. DNA of the CDR3: TGCGCCAGCAGCCAAGATGCAGGGACAGGGGACACTGAAGCTTTCTTT. Protein sequence: CASSQDAGTGDTEAFF.

The chain carries TRBV2 and TRBJ1-6; D possibly corresponds to TRBD1 (6 bases). Germline V gene lookup returns CDR1 SNHLY and CDR2 FYNNEI. V gave up 2 bases and J gave up 10 bases, with 9 bases separating them. This CDR3 is 13 amino acids long. CDR3 in amino acids: CASSELGGSPLHF. Written as DNA, the CDR3 is TGTGCCAGCAGTGAACTTGGGGGCTCACCCCTCCACTTT.

The rearrangement uses TRBV2 and TRBJ2-1; 7 nucleotides align to TRBD2. The CDR3 loop spans 17 amino acids. Per germline, CDR1 SNHLY and CDR2 FYNNEI. V lost 10 bases, J lost 2 bases, and 17 bases stayed unmatched. This CDR3 reads CAIKWGPSGLTYNEQFF. For the CDR3, the DNA is TGTGCCATCAAGTGGGGACCCTCGGGACTAACCTACAATGAGCAGTTCTTC.

The chain couples TRBV5-1 to TRBJ1-2; no firm D call. Trimming stripped 0 bases from V and 3 bases from J, with 9 bases between. Per germline, CDR1 SGHRS and CDR2 YFSETQ. The CDR3 runs to 14 residues. The CDR3 protein is CASSLGFGDYGYTF. Written as DNA, the CDR3 is TGCGCCAGCAGCTTGGGTTTCGGGGACTATGGCTACACCTTC. The variable domain in full, completed from reference TRBV5-1 and TRBJ1-2, reads KAGVTQTPRYLIKTRGQQVTLSCSPISGHRSVSWYQQTPGQGLQFLFEYFSETQRNKGNFPGRFSGRQFSNSRSEMNVSTLELGDSALYLCASSLGFGDYGYTFGSGTRLTVV.

The table lists this clone with a count of one. This chain connects TRBV5-6 to TRBJ1-1; weak D call: TRBD1 (6 bases). Germline loops: CDR1 SGHDT, CDR2 YYEEEE. The CDR3 spans 14 residues. V was pared by 4 bases and J by 7 bases, with 17 bases between. CDR3 coding DNA: TGTGCCAGCAGCCCCGACTTACAGGGAATTGAAGCTTTCTTT. Translated, it gives CASSPDLQGIEAFF.

The chain combines TRBV13 with TRBJ2-2, with a tentative D call TRBD1 (5 bases). The CDR3 has 18 amino acids. V lost 5 bases and J lost 0, with 19 bases in between. Germline lookup yields CDR1 PRHDT and CDR2 FYEKMQ (reference sequence). The CDR3: CASSTLGFGRANTGELFF. The DNA for the CDR3 is TGTGCCAGCAGCACGTTAGGTTTCGGCAGGGCGAACACCGGGGAGCTGTTTTTT.

This clone appeared a single time. The V gene is TRBV27, the J gene TRBJ1-2; D gene ambiguous. Germline V gene sequence: CDR1 MNHEY, CDR2 SMNVEV (reference sequence). This CDR3 contains 15 residues. The ends were cut back, 1 base at V and 4 bases at J, with 13 bases in the middle. Here the CDR3 reads CASSLWGAGVYGYTF. The CDR3 nucleotides read TGTGCCAGCAGTTTATGGGGAGCCGGGGTCTATGGCTACACCTTC.

V is TRBV28 and J is TRBJ1-2, with a possible D match to TRBD1 (6 bases). The CDR3 totals 14 residues. V was clipped by 4 bases and J by 5 bases, with 14 bases between them. CDR1 and CDR2 from the germline V gene are MDHEN and SYDVKM. The CDR3 DNA sequence: TGTGCCAGCAGTTCCCCGGACAGTTGGTATGGCTACACCTTC. It is translated as CASSSPDSWYGYTF.

A remark on this clone: The sample has other DNA sequences that encode this CDR3 too. J is TRBJ2-2 and V is TRBV9; possible D gene TRBD1, 5 bases. Trimming took off 5 bases at V and 4 bases at J, with 6 bases between the two ends. The germline V gene has CDR1 SGDLS and CDR2 YYNGEE. The CDR3 has 12 residues. This CDR3 is CASSRGTGELFF. The CDR3 nucleotides are TGTGCCAGCAGTAGGGGCACCGGGGAGCTGTTTTTT.

V and J are TRBV6-5 and TRBJ2-7, with D possibly matching TRBD1 (7 bases). The ends were cut back, 2 bases at V and 9 bases at J, with 8 bases in the middle. In germline, CDR1 is MNHEY, CDR2 SVGAGI. The CDR3 consists of 11 residues. The DNA for the CDR3 is TGTGCCAGCAGTTACCAGGGGGGGCAGTACTTC. Translating gives CASSYQGGQYF.

This chain connects TRBV20-1 to TRBJ2-1; 11 bases are a match to TRBD2. This CDR3 region has 14 residues. Trimming at V came to 3 bases and at J to 9 bases, leaving 7 bases not matched to a gene. Germline V gene data show CDR1 as DFQATT and CDR2 as SNEGSKA (reference sequence). The CDR3 DNA sequence: TGCAGTGCTAGTACTAGCGGGGGAAAGGCTGAGCAGTTCTTC. It specifies CSASTSGGKAEQFF.